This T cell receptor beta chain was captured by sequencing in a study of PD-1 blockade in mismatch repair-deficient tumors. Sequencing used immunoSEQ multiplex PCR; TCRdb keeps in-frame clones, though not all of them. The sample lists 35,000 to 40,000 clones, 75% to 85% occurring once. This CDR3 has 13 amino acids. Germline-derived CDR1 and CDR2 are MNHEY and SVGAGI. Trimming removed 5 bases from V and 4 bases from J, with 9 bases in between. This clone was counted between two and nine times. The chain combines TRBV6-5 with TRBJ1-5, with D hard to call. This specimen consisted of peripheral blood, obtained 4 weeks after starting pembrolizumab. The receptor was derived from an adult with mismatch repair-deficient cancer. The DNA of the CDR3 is TGTGCCAGCAGTAGGGAGGAGAATCAGCCCCAGCATTTT. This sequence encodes CASSREENQPQHF.